This entry lists 7 T cell receptor beta chains sequenced from one sample in a study of CD8+ T cells in alopecia areata. RNA was extracted and reverse transcribed into cDNA as the sequencing template. Sequencing used immunoSEQ multiplex PCR; TCRdb keeps in-frame clones, though not all of them. This table has 42,000 or so clones, roughly 92% appearing once. Stated treatment: oral pan-JAK inhibitor, 5-10 mg twice daily. The sequencing used CD8+ T cells sorted from blood, collected at week 24, from a patient treated with tofacitinib. Every receptor here comes from a human donor with alopecia areata.

V and J are TRBV27 and TRBJ2-7; 10 bases match TRBD1. Germline-derived CDR1 and CDR2 are MNHEY and SMNVEV (reference sequence). V shed 2 bases, J shed 6 bases, and the junction held 7 bases outside the gene matches. The CDR3 runs 15 residues. The CDR3 DNA sequence: TGTGCCAGCAGTTTACGGGGACAGGGGCTAGGCGAGCAGTACTTC. Protein: CASSLRGQGLGEQYF.

The genes are TRBV25-1 and TRBJ1-1; D not resolved. The CDR3 loop spans 13 amino acids. With 3 bases removed from V and 4 bases from J, the gap between germline ends came to 9 bases. In germline, CDR1 is MGHDK, CDR2 SYGVNS. The CDR3 here is CASSDPGTTEAFF. The CDR3, as DNA: TGTGCCAGCAGTGATCCAGGCACCACTGAAGCTTTCTTT.

This chain links TRBV6-1 with TRBJ2-1; 9 bases align to TRBD1. CDR1 MNHNS and CDR2 SASEGT come from the germline V gene. Trimming at V came to 4 bases and at J to 3 bases, leaving 4 bases not matched to a gene. This CDR3 comprises 15 residues. The CDR3 sequence: CASSVDRGNYNEQFF. CDR3 bases: TGTGCCAGCAGTGTCGACAGGGGGAACTACAATGAGCAGTTCTTC.

The chain has TRBV11-2 and TRBJ2-4; 8 positions match TRBD1. The ends lost 7 bases at V and 0 bases at J; junction bases unmatched: 14. The CDR3 sequence is 18 residues long. Germline CDR1 and CDR2: SGHAT and FQNNGV. The CDR3 spells CASNPLYGQGLAKNIQYF. The DNA for the CDR3 is TGTGCCAGCAACCCCCTCTACGGACAGGGCCTAGCCAAAAACATTCAGTACTTC.

This clone was detected once. This sequence joins TRBV4-3 and TRBJ2-7; D is perhaps TRBD2 (5 bases). The CDR3 is 15 amino acids. CDR1 and CDR2 from the germline V gene are LGHNA and YSLEER. With 2 bases removed from V and 2 bases from J, the gap between germline ends came to 13 bases. CDR3 DNA sequence: TGCGCCAGCAGCCAAAACCCACTAGGAACCTACGAGCAGTACTTC. This codes for CASSQNPLGTYEQYF.

This chain connects TRBV29-1 to TRBJ1-4; D is undetermined. V was pared by 6 bases and J by 4 bases, with 21 bases between. This CDR3 is 16 amino acids long. Germline V lookup: CDR1 SQVTM, CDR2 ANQGSEA. The CDR3 is CSVPGSTGKDNEKLFF. For the CDR3, the DNA is TGCAGCGTACCGGGGTCCACGGGGAAGGATAATGAAAAACTGTTTTTT.

This chain links TRBV28 with TRBJ1-1; a possible D gene is TRBD1 (6 bases). CDR3 size: 13 residues. Germline V lookup: CDR1 MDHEN, CDR2 SYDVKM. Trimming shortened V by 3 bases and J by 7 bases, and 12 bases separated the two germline ends. CDR3 region: CASSFTGGNEAFF. The CDR3, as DNA: TGTGCCAGCAGTTTTACCGGGGGCAATGAAGCTTTCTTT.